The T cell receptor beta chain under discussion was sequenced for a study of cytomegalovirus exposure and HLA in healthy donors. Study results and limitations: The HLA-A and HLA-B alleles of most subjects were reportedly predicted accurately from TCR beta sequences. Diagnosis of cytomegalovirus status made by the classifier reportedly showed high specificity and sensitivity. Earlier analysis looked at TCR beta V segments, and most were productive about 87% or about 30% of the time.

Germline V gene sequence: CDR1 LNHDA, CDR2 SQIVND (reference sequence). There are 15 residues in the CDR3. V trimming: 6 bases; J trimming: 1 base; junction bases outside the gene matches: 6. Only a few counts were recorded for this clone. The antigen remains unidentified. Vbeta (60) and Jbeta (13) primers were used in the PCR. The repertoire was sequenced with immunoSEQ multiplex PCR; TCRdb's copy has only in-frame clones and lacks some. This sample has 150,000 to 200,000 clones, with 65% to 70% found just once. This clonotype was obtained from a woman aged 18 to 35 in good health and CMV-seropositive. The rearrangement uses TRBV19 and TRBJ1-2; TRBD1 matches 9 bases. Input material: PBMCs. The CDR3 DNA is TGTGCCAGTAGGGGGACAGGGAAAAGTAACTATGGCTACACCTTC. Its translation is CASRGTGKSNYGYTF. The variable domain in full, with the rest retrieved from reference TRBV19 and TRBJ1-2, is DGGITQSPKYLFRKEGQNVTLSCEQNLNHDAMYWYRQDPGQGLRLIYYSQIVNDFQKGDIAEGYSVSREKKESFPLTVTSAQKNPTAFYLCASRGTGKSNYGYTFGSGTRLTVV.